Listed below are T cell receptor beta chains from one sample, sequenced in a study of neoadjuvant anti-PD-1 for oral cavity cancer. TCRdb's copy holds only in-frame clones and misses some; the assay was immunoSEQ multiplex PCR. The repertoire includes around 70,000 clones, roughly 84% of them detected once, and approximately 3% sits in the top ten. This material consisted of PBMCs, taken after nivolumab (anti-PD-1) treatment. These receptors all come from a person aged 35 to 85 with oral cavity squamous cell carcinoma. Each CDR3 is given with its conserved first and last residue. D genes are given only for firm matches. Size is stated for part of the rows, as once, few or many counts, or as a class when the clone is expanded.

DNA,CDR3,D,size,length,V,J
TGTGCCAGCAGCTTAGTGACTAGCGGGAGTGGGGAGACCCAGTACTTC,CASSLVTSGSGETQYF,TRBD2,-,16,TRBV7-8,TRBJ2-5
TGCGCCAGCAGCCCCGGGGACATCCCTAACACCTTC,CASSPGDIPNTF,-,-,12,TRBV5-1,TRBJ1-2
TGTGCCAGCAGCTCCTCCCGACAACTAGCGGGAGGGTCCTACAATGAGCAGTTCTTC,CASSSSRQLAGGSYNEQFF,TRBD2,-,19,TRBV7-2,TRBJ2-1
TGTGCCAGCACCCCGGACTCCCTGAACACTGAAGCTTTCTTT,CASTPDSLNTEAFF,-,-,14,TRBV6-5,TRBJ1-1
TGTGCCAGCAGCCCCGGCCGCGCCTACGAGCAGTACTTC,CASSPGRAYEQYF,-,-,13,TRBV7-8,TRBJ2-7
TGCGCCAGCAGCTTACAGGGCCCGAACACTGAAGCTTTCTTT,CASSLQGPNTEAFF,-,few,14,TRBV5-1,TRBJ1-1
TGTGCCAGCAGCCAACAAGACGGGTACACTGAAGCTTTCTTT,CASSQQDGYTEAFF,-,-,14,TRBV14,TRBJ1-1
TGTGCCAGCAGCCAAGACGCTGGTGGCTACACCTTC,CASSQDAGGYTF,-,-,12,TRBV4-2,TRBJ1-2
TGCGCCAGCAAGGTTTCCAGGACCTCCACTGAAGCTTTCTTT,CASKVSRTSTEAFF,-,once,14,TRBV5-1,TRBJ1-1
TGTGCCAGCAGCCTACAGAACACCGGGGAGCTGTTTTTT,CASSLQNTGELFF,-,-,13,TRBV28,TRBJ2-2
TGTGCCAGCAGTTCACTAGCGGGCTACGAGCAGTACTTC,CASSSLAGYEQYF,TRBD2,-,13,TRBV27,TRBJ2-7
TGTGCCAGCAGCCAAGGAATACGGGAGGGGTGGACGTTCTTC,CASSQGIREGWTFF,TRBD2,-,14,TRBV4-2,TRBJ2-1
TGTGCCAGCGGGGTGGGACTCCCAGGCAATCAGCCCCAGCATTTT,CASGVGLPGNQPQHF,-,-,15,TRBV28,TRBJ1-5
TGTGCCAGAAGCTCCTACCGGACGAGAGATCAGCCCCAGCATTTT,CARSSYRTRDQPQHF,-,few,15,TRBV5-3,TRBJ1-5
TGTGCCAGCAGCCAAGATTCCGGAGTACTAGCCAAAAACATTCAGTACTTC,CASSQDSGVLAKNIQYF,-,-,17,TRBV4-2,TRBJ2-4
TGCGCCAGCAGCTTGGAGTCGGGGGTAGGCACCTACGAGCAGTACTTC,CASSLESGVGTYEQYF,-,-,16,TRBV5-1,TRBJ2-7
TGTGCCAGCTCGACCAGGGGGGGCACTGAAGCTTTCTTT,CASSTRGGTEAFF,TRBD1,-,13,TRBV5-4,TRBJ1-1
TGTGCCAGCAGTGAAGTCCCTCGGATCGGGGAGCTGTTTTTT,CASSEVPRIGELFF,-,-,14,TRBV2,TRBJ2-2
TGCAGCGTTGAAGGGGCCCAGGGTAATGAAAAACTGTTTTTT,CSVEGAQGNEKLFF,-,-,14,TRBV29-1,TRBJ1-4
TGTGCCAGCAGTTACTTTATATCAAACAATGAGCAGTTCTTC,CASSYFISNNEQFF,-,-,14,TRBV6-6,TRBJ2-1
TGTGCCAGCAGCGCCGACCGTGTGGGAGAGACCCAGTACTTC,CASSADRVGETQYF,-,-,14,TRBV9,TRBJ2-5
TGTGCCAGCAGTCCACGACTAGCGGGAAGCACAGATACGCAGTATTTT,CASSPRLAGSTDTQYF,TRBD2,-,16,TRBV27,TRBJ2-3
TGTGCCAGCAGCTTAACCGGGACAGCATACGAGCAGTACTTC,CASSLTGTAYEQYF,TRBD1,-,14,TRBV11-2,TRBJ2-7
TGTGCCAGCAGCGTAGAGGCGCAGCCCGCCGGGGAGCTGTTTTTT,CASSVEAQPAGELFF,-,-,15,TRBV9,TRBJ2-2
TGTGCCTCGGATCGGGGTGGACTACAACCAACAGATACGCAGTATTTT,CASDRGGLQPTDTQYF,-,-,16,TRBV10-3,TRBJ2-3
TGCGCCAGCAGCGTCAGCCGGGGGTCAACCACAGATACGCAGTATTTT,CASSVSRGSTTDTQYF,-,once,16,TRBV10-2,TRBJ2-3